The source of this TCR beta chain is a study of cytomegalovirus exposure and HLA in healthy donors (dated by TCRdb to 2017 to 2019). Concerning the study at large: A later analysis indicated that the 90 to 150 validation repertoires were generated on the platform also employed for the roughly 650 repertoires of the first cohort. Along with the roughly 670-subject first cohort, a separate validation cohort of some 130 different subjects was used. The study was designed to test whether signatures of past pathogen exposure could be identified by cataloging public T cell receptors. The study combined high-throughput TCR immunosequencing, statistical association of individual TCRs with disease status, and machine learning to predict cytomegalovirus infection status. Summary of the overall study and its limitations: A total of roughly 160 TCR beta chains were listed by the study as associated with cytomegalovirus. The authors suggested that the approach could potentially be generalized to other disease states and immunological phenotypes. Across donors, most TCR sequences were observed very rarely, whereas some public TCRs were present in many individuals. The classifier was reported to diagnose cytomegalovirus status with high specificity and sensitivity in both the original cohort and the validation cohort. A later analysis found that TCRs clustered in the first cohort also tended to co-occur in the 120 or so validation repertoires, with 94% of cluster scores above 0. In vitro tests confirmed that a few of the cytomegalovirus-associated TCR beta chains recognize cytomegalovirus antigens. All 130 or so repertoires were used to score co-occurrence in the validation cohort in a later analysis, because that analysis had no HLA typing for the cohort.

For this clone: Its recognized antigen is unknown. Per-base qualities were not stored, and no clone one base away is much larger.

The library was prepared using the immunoSEQ multiplex PCR assay. Per the authors' processing: A statistical classification framework was built to diagnose cytomegalovirus status from the catalog of TCR beta chain sequences. Sourced from immuneACCESS, this table was stored by TCRdb with only in-frame sequences that have V and J called. A share of the clones is absent; for the studies checked, an unresolved V gene accounts for under half, and the remainder has no known explanation. V, J and clone size derive from that table, while D and trimming were established from the DNA sequence. This sample has 200,000 to 250,000 clones in its table, and roughly nine tenths of those were observed once. The ten top clones hold approximately 12% of the sample. The CDR3 spans 15 residues, from the cysteine through the phenylalanine. Solely the CDR3 DNA is kept, with 45 bases framed from the first base. Via the germline V gene, CDR1 is LGHNA and CDR2 YNFKEQ. V and J lose 4 bases and 0 bases, and a span of 10 bases separates them.

Donors formed part of the validation cohort, which comprised 120 subjects and was distinct from the first cohort of under 850 subjects. This sequence originates from a man between 18 and 35 years old in good health and CMV-seropositive. The chain is encoded by TRBV4-2 joined to TRBJ2-1; a weak D assignment points to TRBD2 (6 bases agree). Sequencing input: PBMCs. Here is the DNA: TGTGCCAGCAGCCTCTCCGGGAGCTCCTACAATGAGCAGTTCTTC. It specifies CASSLSGSSYNEQFF.